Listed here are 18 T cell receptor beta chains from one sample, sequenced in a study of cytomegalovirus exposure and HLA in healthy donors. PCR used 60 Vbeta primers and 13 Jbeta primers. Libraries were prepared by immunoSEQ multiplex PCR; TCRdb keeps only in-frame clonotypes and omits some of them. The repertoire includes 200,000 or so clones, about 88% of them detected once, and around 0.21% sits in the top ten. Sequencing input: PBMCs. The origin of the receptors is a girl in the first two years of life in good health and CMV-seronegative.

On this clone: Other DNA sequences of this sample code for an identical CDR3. The CDR3 loop is CASSQGQGPYNEQFF. The CDR3 DNA reads as TGCGCCAGCAGCCAGGGACAGGGACCCTACAATGAGCAGTTCTTC. The chain uses TRBV4-1 and TRBJ2-1; 9 bases line up with TRBD1. Germline V gene lookup returns CDR1 MGHRA and CDR2 YSYEKL. With 3 bases clipped from V and 2 bases from J, the junction kept 2 bases outside the gene matches. The CDR3 has 15 amino acids.

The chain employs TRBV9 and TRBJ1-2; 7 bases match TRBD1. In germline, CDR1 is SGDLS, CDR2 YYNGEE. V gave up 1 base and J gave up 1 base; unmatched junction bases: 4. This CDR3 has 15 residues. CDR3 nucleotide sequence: TGTGCCAGCAGCGTAACTCGGGACAGTAACTATGGCTACACCTTC. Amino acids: CASSVTRDSNYGYTF.

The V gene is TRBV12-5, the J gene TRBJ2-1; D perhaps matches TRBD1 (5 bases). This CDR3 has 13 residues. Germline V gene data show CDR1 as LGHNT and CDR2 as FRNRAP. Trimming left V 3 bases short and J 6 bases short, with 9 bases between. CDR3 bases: TGTGCTAGTGGTTTCGTTCAGGGCAATGAGCAGTTCTTC. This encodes CASGFVQGNEQFF.

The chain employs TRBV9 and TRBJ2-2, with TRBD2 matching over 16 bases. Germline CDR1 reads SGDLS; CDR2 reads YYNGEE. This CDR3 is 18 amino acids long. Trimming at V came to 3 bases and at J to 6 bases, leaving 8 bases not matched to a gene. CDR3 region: CASSEQGLAGGLAGELFF. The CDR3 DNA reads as TGTGCCAGCAGCGAACAGGGACTAGCGGGGGGGCTCGCCGGGGAGCTGTTTTTT. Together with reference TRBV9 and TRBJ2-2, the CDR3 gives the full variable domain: DSGVTQTPKHLITATGQRVTLRCSPRSGDLSVYWYQQSLDQGLQFLIQYYNGEERAKGNILERFSAQQFPDLHSELNLSSLELGDSALYFCASSEQGLAGGLAGELFFGEGSRLTVL.

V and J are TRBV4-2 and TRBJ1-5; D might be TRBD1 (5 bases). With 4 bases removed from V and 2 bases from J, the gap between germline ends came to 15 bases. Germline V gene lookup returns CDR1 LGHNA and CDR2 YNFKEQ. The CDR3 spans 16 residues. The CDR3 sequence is CASSLNQGGGNQPQHF. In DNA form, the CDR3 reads TGTGCCAGCAGCCTAAACCAGGGAGGGGGCAATCAGCCCCAGCATTTT.

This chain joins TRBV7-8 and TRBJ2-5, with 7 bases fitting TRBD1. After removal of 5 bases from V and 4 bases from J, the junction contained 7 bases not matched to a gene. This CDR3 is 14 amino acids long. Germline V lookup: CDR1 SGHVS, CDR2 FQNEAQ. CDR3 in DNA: TGTGCCAGCAGCCCTGACAGGGTTGGAGAGACCCAGTACTTC. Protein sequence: CASSPDRVGETQYF.

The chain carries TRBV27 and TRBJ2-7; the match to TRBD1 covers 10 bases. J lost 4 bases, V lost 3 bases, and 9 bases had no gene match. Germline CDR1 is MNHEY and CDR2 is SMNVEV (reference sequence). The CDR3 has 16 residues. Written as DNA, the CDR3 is TGTGCCAGCAGTTTCTCCGGGACAGGGGTTGGGTACGAGCAGTACTTC. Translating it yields CASSFSGTGVGYEQYF.

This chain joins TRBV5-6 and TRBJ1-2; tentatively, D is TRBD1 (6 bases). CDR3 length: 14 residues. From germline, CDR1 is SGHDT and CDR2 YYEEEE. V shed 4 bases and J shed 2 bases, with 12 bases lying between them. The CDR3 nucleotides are TGTGCCAGCAGCACGCAACAGGGAAACTATGGCTACACCTTC. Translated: CASSTQQGNYGYTF. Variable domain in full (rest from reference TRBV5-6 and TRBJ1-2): DAGVTQSPTHLIKTRGQQVTLRCSPKSGHDTVSWYQQALGQGPQFIFQYYEEEERQRGNFPDRFSGHQFPNYSSELNVNALLLGDSALYLCASSTQQGNYGYTFGSGTRLTVV.

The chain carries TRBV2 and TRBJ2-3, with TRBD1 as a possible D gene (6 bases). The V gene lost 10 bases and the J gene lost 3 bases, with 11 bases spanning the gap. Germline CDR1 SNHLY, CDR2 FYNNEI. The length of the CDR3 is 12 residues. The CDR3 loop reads CATAGVTDTQYF. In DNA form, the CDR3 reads TGTGCCACCGCAGGGGTTACAGATACGCAGTATTTT. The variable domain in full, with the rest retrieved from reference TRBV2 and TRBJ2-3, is EPEVTQTPSHQVTQMGQEVILRCVPISNHLYFYWYRQILGQKVEFLVSFYNNEISEKSEIFDDQFSVERPDGSNFTLKIRSTKLEDSAMYFCATAGVTDTQYFGPGTRLTVL.

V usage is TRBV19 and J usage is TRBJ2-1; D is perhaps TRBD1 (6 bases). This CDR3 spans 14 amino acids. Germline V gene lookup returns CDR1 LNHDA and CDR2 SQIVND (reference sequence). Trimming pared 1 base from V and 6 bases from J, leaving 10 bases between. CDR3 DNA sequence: TGTGCCAGTAGTATAGTGGACAGCCGCAATGAGCAGTTCTTC. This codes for CASSIVDSRNEQFF.

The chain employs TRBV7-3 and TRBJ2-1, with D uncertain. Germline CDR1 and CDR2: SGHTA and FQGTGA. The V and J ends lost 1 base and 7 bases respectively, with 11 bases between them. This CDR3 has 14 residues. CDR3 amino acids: CASSLNAAINEQFF. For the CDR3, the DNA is TGTGCCAGCAGCTTAAACGCGGCCATTAATGAGCAGTTCTTC.

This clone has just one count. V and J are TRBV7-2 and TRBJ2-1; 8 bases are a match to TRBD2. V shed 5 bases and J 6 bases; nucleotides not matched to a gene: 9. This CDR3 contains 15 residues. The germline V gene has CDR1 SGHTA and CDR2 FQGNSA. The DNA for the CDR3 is TGTGCCAGCAGCAGAGCAGCGGGGGTGCTCAATGAGCAGTTCTTC. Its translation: CASSRAAGVLNEQFF. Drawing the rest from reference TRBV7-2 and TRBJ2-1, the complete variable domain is GAGVSQSPSNKVTEKGKDVELRCDPISGHTALYWYRQSLGQGLEFLIYFQGNSAPDKSGLPSDRFSAERTGGSVSTLTIQRTQQEDSAVYLCASSRAAGVLNEQFFGPGTRLTVL.

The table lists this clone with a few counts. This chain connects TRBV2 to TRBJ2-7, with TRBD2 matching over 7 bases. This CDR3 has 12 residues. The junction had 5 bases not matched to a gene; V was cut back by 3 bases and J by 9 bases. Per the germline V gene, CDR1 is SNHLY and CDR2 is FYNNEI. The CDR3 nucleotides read TGTGCCAGCAGTGAGGAGCGGGGACGGCAGTACTTC. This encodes CASSEERGRQYF.

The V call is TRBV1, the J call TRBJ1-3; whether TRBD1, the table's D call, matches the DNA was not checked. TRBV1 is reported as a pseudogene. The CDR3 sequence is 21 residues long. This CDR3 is CTSSQALRGDRPSSSGNTIYF. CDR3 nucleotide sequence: TGCACCAGCAGCCAAGCCCTTCGAGGGGACAGGCCCTCGTCCTCTGGAAACACCATATATTTT.

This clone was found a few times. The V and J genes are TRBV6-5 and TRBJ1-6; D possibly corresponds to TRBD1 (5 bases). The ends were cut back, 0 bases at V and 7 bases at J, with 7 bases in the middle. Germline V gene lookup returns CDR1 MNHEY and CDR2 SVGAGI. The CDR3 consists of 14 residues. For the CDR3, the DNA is TGTGCCAGCAGTTACTCGAACAGGAATTCACCCCTCCACTTT. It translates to CASSYSNRNSPLHF.

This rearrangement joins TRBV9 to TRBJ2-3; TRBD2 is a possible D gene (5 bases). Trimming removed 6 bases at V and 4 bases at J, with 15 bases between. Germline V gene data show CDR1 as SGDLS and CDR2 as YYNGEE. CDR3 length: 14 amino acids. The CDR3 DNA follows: TGTGCCAGCACCAGCAGTTCCGGGGCAGATACGCAGTATTTT. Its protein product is CASTSSSGADTQYF. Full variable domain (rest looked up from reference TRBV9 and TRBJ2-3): DSGVTQTPKHLITATGQRVTLRCSPRSGDLSVYWYQQSLDQGLQFLIQYYNGEERAKGNILERFSAQQFPDLHSELNLSSLELGDSALYFCASTSSSGADTQYFGPGTRLTVL.

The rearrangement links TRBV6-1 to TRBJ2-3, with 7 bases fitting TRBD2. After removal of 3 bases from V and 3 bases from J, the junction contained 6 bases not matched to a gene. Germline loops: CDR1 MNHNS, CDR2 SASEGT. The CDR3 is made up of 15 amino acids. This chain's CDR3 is CASSESAGRTDTQYF. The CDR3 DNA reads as TGTGCCAGCAGTGAGTCAGCGGGGAGAACAGATACGCAGTATTTT.

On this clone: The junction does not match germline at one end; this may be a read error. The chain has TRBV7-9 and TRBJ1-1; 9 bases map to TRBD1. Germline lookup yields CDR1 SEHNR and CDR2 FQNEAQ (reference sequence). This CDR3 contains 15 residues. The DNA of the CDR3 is TGTGCCAGCAGCTTAGGACAGGGGGTGAAGACTGAAGCTTTCTTT. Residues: CASSLGQGVKTEAFF.